The 23 T cell receptor beta chains presented below share a single source sample, sequenced in a study of blood T cell repertoires in COVID-19. The table came from immunoSEQ multiplex PCR; TCRdb's copy has only in-frame clones and leaves some out. The repertoire holds around 120,000 clones, with around 87% as singletons. Material: peripheral blood. These receptors originate from a woman over 75 with acute or convalescent COVID-19.

The chain recombines TRBV5-5 with TRBJ1-1; the match to TRBD1 covers 8 bases. CDR1 is SGHKS and CDR2 is YYEKEE in the germline V gene (reference sequence). The CDR3 contains 13 residues. V lost 7 bases and J lost 3; bases outside the gene matches: 5. CDR3 sequence reads: CASEGQGHTEAFF. CDR3 sequence (DNA): TGTGCCAGCGAAGGACAGGGACACACTGAAGCTTTCTTT.

This rearrangement joins TRBV29-1 to TRBJ2-7; 11 bases line up with TRBD1. The CDR3 runs 14 residues. In germline, CDR1 is SQVTM, CDR2 ANQGSEA. J was trimmed by 3 bases and V by 7 bases; bases with no gene match: 8. CDR3 nucleotides: TGCAGCGCAAGTCTGGGGACAGGGGGCTACGAGCAGTACTTC. This gives the protein CSASLGTGGYEQYF.

This clone was picked up one time. The chain couples TRBV2 to TRBJ1-4; TRBD1 is a possible D gene (5 bases). The V gene's germline CDR1 is SNHLY and CDR2 FYNNEI. The V gene lost 6 bases and the J gene lost 3 bases, with 14 bases spanning the gap. The CDR3 is made up of 15 amino acids. The CDR3 protein is CASRRQLPANEKLFF. DNA for the CDR3: TGTGCCAGCAGGAGACAGTTGCCGGCTAATGAAAAACTGTTTTTT.

The chain recombines TRBV7-2 with TRBJ1-6; 8 positions match TRBD1. Germline loops: CDR1 SGHTA, CDR2 FQGNSA. The CDR3 sequence is 15 residues long. The J segment lost 8 bases and the V segment lost 5 bases, leaving 8 bases of the junction unmatched. For the CDR3, the DNA is TGTGCCAGCAGCCCCCAGGGGGCGAACTATTCACCCCTCCACTTT. Translation: CASSPQGANYSPLHF.

This clone was counted once. V is TRBV6-5 and J is TRBJ1-3; TRBD1 matches 10 bases. V trimming: 2 bases; J trimming: 2 bases; junction bases outside the gene matches: 0. The CDR3 consists of 15 residues. The germline V gene has CDR1 MNHEY and CDR2 SVGAGI. The CDR3 protein is CASSYGTGAGNTIYF. CDR3 DNA sequence: TGTGCCAGCAGTTACGGGACAGGGGCTGGAAACACCATATATTTT.

This chain uses TRBV7-8 with TRBJ1-2, with a weak D call TRBD1 (6 bases). In germline, CDR1 is SGHVS, CDR2 FQNEAQ. The CDR3 has 15 residues. V dropped 5 bases and J dropped 2 bases, with 15 bases sitting between them. CDR3 coding DNA: TGTGCCAGCAGCGGGTGGACAGAATCAAACTATGGCTACACCTTC. Translating it yields CASSGWTESNYGYTF.

The V gene is TRBV7-6, the J gene TRBJ2-2; 7 nucleotides match TRBD1. The CDR3 loop spans 16 amino acids. The germline gives CDR1 SGHVS, CDR2 FNYEAQ. Trimming removed 5 bases from V and 1 base from J; junction bases left unmatched: 7. CDR3 amino acids: CASSPQGQLNTGELFF. CDR3 nucleotide sequence: TGTGCCAGCAGCCCTCAGGGACAGTTGAACACCGGGGAGCTGTTTTTT.

The chain has TRBV27 and TRBJ1-5; 7 bases fit TRBD1. There are 17 residues in the CDR3. V lost 5 bases and J lost 2; bases outside the gene matches: 12. Germline V gene lookup returns CDR1 MNHEY and CDR2 SMNVEV (reference sequence). Here the CDR3 DNA reads TGTGCCAGCAGTCCGGGACAGAGAGTATGGGGCAATCAGCCCCAGCATTTT. Translated: CASSPGQRVWGNQPQHF.

The rearrangement uses TRBV10-2 and TRBJ1-1; 11 nucleotides align to TRBD1. There are 14 residues in the CDR3. Germline trimming cut 8 bases from V and 4 bases from J; bases unmatched to any gene: 6. Germline V gene lookup returns CDR1 WSHSY and CDR2 SAAADI. CDR3 residues: CASPSGTGGTEAFF. Here the CDR3 DNA reads TGCGCCAGCCCTTCCGGGACAGGGGGCACTGAAGCTTTCTTT.

The genes are TRBV18 and TRBJ2-7; D may be TRBD2 (5 bases). V lost 2 bases and J 7 bases, leaving 15 bases between the germline ends. The CDR3 runs to 14 residues. Germline V lookup: CDR1 KGHSH, CDR2 LQKENI. For the CDR3, the DNA is TGTGCCAGCTCACCAATGCTGGGAGTTGGTGAGCAGTACTTC. Its translation: CASSPMLGVGEQYF.

The chain's CDR3 is CASSYPGTGVEKLFF. The CDR3 DNA reads as TGTGCCAGCAGTTACCCCGGGACAGGGGTAGAAAAACTGTTTTTT. The chain links TRBV6-2 or TRBV6-3 to TRBJ1-4, with 10 bases that match TRBD1. V dropped 2 bases and J dropped 8; count of bases not matched to a gene: 5. The CDR3 loop spans 15 amino acids. Germline lookup yields CDR1 MNHEY and CDR2 SVGEGT.

J is TRBJ1-4 and V is TRBV4-2, with a tentative D call TRBD1 (5 bases). V lost 1 base to trimming and J lost 8 bases, with 14 bases between them. Germline loops: CDR1 LGHNA, CDR2 YNFKEQ. The CDR3 is made up of 15 amino acids. The CDR3 coding sequence is TGTGCCAGCAGCCAAGGGGGCGGGGTCGGGGAAAAACTGTTTTTT. Translated: CASSQGGGVGEKLFF.

As regards this clone: Germline is not matched at one junction end, which may reflect a read error. The rearrangement links TRBV6-2 or TRBV6-3 to TRBJ2-7; 8 positions match TRBD2. Germline V gene data show CDR1 as MNHEY and CDR2 as SVGEGT. CDR3 length: 16 residues. The CDR3 reads CASSYVAGTTSDEQYF. Here the CDR3 DNA reads TGTGCCAGCAGTTACGTAGCGGGGACTACCTCCGACGAGCAGTACTTC.

This clone was picked up one time. The chain couples TRBV19 to TRBJ2-5; a possible D gene is TRBD2 (6 bases). The ends were cut back, 8 bases at V and 9 bases at J, with 19 bases in the middle. This CDR3 region has 13 residues. Germline loops: CDR1 LNHDA, CDR2 SQIVND (reference sequence). CDR3 bases: TGTGCCAGTTCACCGGGACTGACCGTGTCCCAGTACTTC. Translating gives CASSPGLTVSQYF.

This clone was detected once. V gene TRBV4-3 combines with J gene TRBJ1-6; D not certain. The CDR3 loop spans 13 amino acids. Germline CDR1 and CDR2: LGHNA and YSLEER. The V end lost 8 bases, the J end lost 7 bases, and 12 bases lay between the germline ends. In DNA, the CDR3 is TGCGCCAGCGGGGAGGGTGGGAATTCACCCCTCCACTTT. Translation gives CASGEGGNSPLHF.

V and J are TRBV14 and TRBJ1-4; TRBD1 might be the D (5 bases). The CDR3 extends over 15 amino acids. With 1 base removed from V and 8 bases from J, the gap between germline ends came to 14 bases. Germline V gives CDR1 SGHDN, CDR2 FVKESK. CDR3 sequence (DNA): TGTGCCAGCAGCCAAGTTCAGGGCCTAGGAGAAAAACTGTTTTTT. Translating gives CASSQVQGLGEKLFF.

V usage is TRBV3-1 (or the pseudogene TRBV3-2) and J usage is TRBJ2-1, with 7 positions matching TRBD2. V trimming: 2 bases; J trimming: 1 base; junction bases outside the gene matches: 5. The germline CDR1 and CDR2 sequences are LGHDT and YNNKEL (reference sequence). The CDR3 loop spans 16 amino acids. The CDR3 protein is CASSQRASGSYNEQFF. The DNA for the CDR3 is TGTGCCAGCAGCCAACGTGCTAGCGGTTCCTACAATGAGCAGTTCTTC.

This sequence joins TRBV15 and TRBJ1-6; D is perhaps TRBD1 (5 bases). Germline assignment: CDR1 LNHNV and CDR2 YYDKDF (reference sequence). CDR3 length equals 15 residues. Trimming cost V 10 bases and J 6 bases, with 19 bases left between them. CDR3 residues: CAITTGTALNSPLHF. CDR3 bases: TGTGCCATCACAACCGGGACTGCGCTTAATTCACCCCTCCACTTT.

To note about this clone: The same CDR3 is also encoded by other DNA sequences in this sample. The rearrangement links TRBV10-3 to TRBJ1-1; tentatively, D is TRBD1 (5 bases). Per germline, CDR1 ENHRY and CDR2 SYGVKD. V lost 4 bases to trimming and J lost 1 base, with 7 bases between them. This CDR3 is 13 amino acids long. Here the CDR3 reads CAISGGPNTEAFF. Written as DNA, the CDR3 is TGTGCCATCAGTGGGGGCCCGAACACTGAAGCTTTCTTT.

The chain couples TRBV4-1 to TRBJ2-7; possible D gene TRBD2, 5 bases. V lost 0 bases and J 2 bases, leaving 8 bases between the germline ends. Germline V gives CDR1 MGHRA, CDR2 YSYEKL. This CDR3 is 14 amino acids long. CDR3 DNA sequence: TGCGCCAGCAGCCAAGAAAAACTAGCCTACGAGCAGTACTTC. Encoded protein: CASSQEKLAYEQYF.

The gene calls are TRBV30 and TRBJ2-5; the match to TRBD1 covers 9 bases. J lost 5 bases, V lost 8 bases, and 9 bases had no gene match. The CDR3 has 13 residues. CDR1 and CDR2 (germline): GTSNPN, SVGIG (reference sequence). CDR3 nucleotide sequence: TGTGCCGGGGGGACAGGGCCGCGGGAGACCCAGTACTTC. The encoded protein is CAGGTGPRETQYF.

The table lists this clone with a few counts. The rearrangement links TRBV30 to TRBJ1-5, with 8 bases aligning to TRBD1. V was clipped by 0 bases and J by 3 bases; unmatched bases: 7. The CDR3 covers 16 residues. Germline values: CDR1 GTSNPN, CDR2 SVGIG (reference sequence). The CDR3 protein is CAWSVTGVSPNQPQHF. CDR3 nucleotide sequence: TGTGCCTGGAGTGTGACAGGGGTTTCCCCCAATCAGCCCCAGCATTTT.

The V and J genes are TRBV5-1 and TRBJ2-3; no clear D. The CDR3 extends over 14 amino acids. The germline V gene has CDR1 SGHRS and CDR2 YFSETQ. V was pared by 0 bases and J by 0 bases, with 5 bases between. The CDR3 is CASSLDSSTDTQYF. The CDR3 DNA reads as TGCGCCAGCAGCTTGGACAGTAGCACAGATACGCAGTATTTT.